This record covers a single T cell receptor beta chain. The record originates from a study of blood T cell repertoires in COVID-19. Per the original data handling: From reference gene primer amplification, estimates of nucleated cell counts were derived. This table comes from immunoSEQ multiplex PCR, and its TCRdb copy is limited to in-frame clones, with some not included. V and J calls and clone size follow that table, whereas D and trimming were derived from the DNA. The sample contains around 220,000 clones, around 80% of which appear only once. V was clipped by 2 bases and J by 1 base; unmatched bases: 15. CDR3 length: 19 residues. Germline CDR1 MNHEY, CDR2 SVGEGT.

Sequencing was carried out using peripheral blood. The chain uses TRBV6-2 or TRBV6-3 and TRBJ2-3; TRBD2 agrees at 7 bases. The receptor comes from a woman of 80 years or more with acute or convalescent COVID-19. CDR3 DNA: TGTGCCAGCAGTTACACCAGATCCGGGACTACCGTGGGCACAGATACGCAGTATTTT. Translated, it gives CASSYTRSGTTVGTDTQYF.